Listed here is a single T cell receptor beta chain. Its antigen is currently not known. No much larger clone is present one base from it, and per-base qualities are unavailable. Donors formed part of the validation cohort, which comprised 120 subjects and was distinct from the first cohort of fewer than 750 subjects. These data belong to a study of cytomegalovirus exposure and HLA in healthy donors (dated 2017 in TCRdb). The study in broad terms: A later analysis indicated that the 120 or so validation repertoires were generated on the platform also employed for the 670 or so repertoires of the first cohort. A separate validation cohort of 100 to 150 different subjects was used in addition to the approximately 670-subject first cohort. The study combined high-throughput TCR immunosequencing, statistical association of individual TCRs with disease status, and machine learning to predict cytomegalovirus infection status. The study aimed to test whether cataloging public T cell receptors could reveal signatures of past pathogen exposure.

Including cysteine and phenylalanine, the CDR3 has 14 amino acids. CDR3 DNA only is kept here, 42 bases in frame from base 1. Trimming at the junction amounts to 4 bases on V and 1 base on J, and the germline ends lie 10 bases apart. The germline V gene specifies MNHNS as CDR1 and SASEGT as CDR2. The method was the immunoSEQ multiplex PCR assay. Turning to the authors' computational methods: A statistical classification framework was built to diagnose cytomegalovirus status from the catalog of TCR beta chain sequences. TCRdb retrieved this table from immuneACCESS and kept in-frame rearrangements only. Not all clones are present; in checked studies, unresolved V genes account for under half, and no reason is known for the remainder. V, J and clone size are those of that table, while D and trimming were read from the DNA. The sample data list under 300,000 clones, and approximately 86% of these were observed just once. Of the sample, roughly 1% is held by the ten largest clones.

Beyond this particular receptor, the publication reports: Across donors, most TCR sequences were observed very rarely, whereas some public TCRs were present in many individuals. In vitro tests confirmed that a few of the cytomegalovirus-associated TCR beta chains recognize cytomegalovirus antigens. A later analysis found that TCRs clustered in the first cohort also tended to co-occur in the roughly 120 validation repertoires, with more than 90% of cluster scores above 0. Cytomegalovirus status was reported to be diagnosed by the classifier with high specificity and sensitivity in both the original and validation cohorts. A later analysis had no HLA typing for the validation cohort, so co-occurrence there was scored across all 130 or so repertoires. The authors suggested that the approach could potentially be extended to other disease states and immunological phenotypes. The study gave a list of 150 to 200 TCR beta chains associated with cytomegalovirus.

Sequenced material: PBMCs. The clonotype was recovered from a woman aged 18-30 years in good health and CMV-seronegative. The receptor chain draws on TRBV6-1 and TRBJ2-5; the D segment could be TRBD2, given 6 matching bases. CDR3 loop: CASSVRDSQETQYF. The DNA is TGTGCCAGCAGTGTACGGGACTCCCAAGAGACCCAGTACTTC.